This T cell receptor (beta chain) was documented in a study of tumor-infiltrating lymphocytes in primary liver carcinoma. Across the whole study: Samples returned roughly 3.65 to 7.5 million productive TCRbeta reads each. Read depth did not differ significantly between tissue types.

There are many counts of this clonotype. A constant-region primer primed TCR beta cDNA synthesis from about 0.45 ug of total RNA. A slightly modified ARM-PCR protocol with three nested multiplex PCR rounds produced these TCR beta libraries. TRBV1-TRBV30 forward and Cbeta reverse primers drove the first two roughly 10-cycle rounds. TCRdb re-called the multiplex PCR reads through MiXCR, storing one row per CDR3 protein. The sample lists roughly 91,000 distinct CDR3 sequences; around 63% were seen once. The CDR3 covers 14 residues. Trimming took 1 base from V and 1 from J, leaving 7 bases between them. Germline CDR1 reads SGHVS; CDR2 reads FQNEAQ. Extraction of RNA together with DNA used 20-30 mg of unsorted bulk tissue. Five distinct regions per tumor were sampled.

V is TRBV7-8 and J is TRBJ1-1, with D unclear. Sample: liver tumor tissue from sampling region 5. The sample's subset: tumor region T5, tumor centre. The TCR comes from a woman in her fifties or sixties with primary liver carcinoma and hepatitis B virus infection. The CDR3 region is CASSLVAGNTEAFF. The CDR3 DNA follows: TGTGCCAGCAGCTTAGTGGCAGGGAACACTGAAGCTTTCTTT.